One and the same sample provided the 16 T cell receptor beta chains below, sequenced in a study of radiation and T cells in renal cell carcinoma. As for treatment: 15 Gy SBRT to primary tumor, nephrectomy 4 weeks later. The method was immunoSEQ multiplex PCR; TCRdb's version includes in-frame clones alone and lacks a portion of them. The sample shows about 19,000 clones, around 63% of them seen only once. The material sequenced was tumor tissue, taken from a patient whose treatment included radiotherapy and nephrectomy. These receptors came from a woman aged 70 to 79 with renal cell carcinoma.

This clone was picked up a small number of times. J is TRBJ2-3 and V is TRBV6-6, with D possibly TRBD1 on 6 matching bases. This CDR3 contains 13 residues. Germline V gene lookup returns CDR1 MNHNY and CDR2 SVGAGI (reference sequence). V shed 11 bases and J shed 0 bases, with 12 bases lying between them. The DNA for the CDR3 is TGTGCCCAGGGGTCGGGAAGCACAGATACGCAGTATTTT. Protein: CAQGSGSTDTQYF.

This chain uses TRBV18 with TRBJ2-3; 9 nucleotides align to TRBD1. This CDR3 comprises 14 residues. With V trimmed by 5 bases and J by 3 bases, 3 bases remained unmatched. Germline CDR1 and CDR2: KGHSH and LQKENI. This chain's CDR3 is CASSRDRATDTQYF. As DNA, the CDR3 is TGTGCCAGCTCAAGGGACAGGGCAACAGATACGCAGTATTTT.

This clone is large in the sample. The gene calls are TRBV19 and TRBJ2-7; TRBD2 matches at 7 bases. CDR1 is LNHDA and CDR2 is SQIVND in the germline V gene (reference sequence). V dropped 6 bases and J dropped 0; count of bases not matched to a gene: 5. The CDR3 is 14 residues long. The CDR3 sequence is CASRRGGGSYEQYF. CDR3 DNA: TGTGCCAGTAGAAGGGGCGGGGGCTCCTACGAGCAGTACTTC.

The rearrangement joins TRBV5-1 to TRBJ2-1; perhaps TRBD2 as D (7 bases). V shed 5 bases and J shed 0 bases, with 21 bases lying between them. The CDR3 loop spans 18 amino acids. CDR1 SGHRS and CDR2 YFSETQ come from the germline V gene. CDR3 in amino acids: CASSEQAGAPSSYNEQFF. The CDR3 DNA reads TGCGCCAGCAGTGAGCAGGCGGGGGCTCCAAGCTCCTACAATGAGCAGTTCTTC. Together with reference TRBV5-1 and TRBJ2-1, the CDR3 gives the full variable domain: KAGVTQTPRYLIKTRGQQVTLSCSPISGHRSVSWYQQTPGQGLQFLFEYFSETQRNKGNFPGRFSGRQFSNSRSEMNVSTLELGDSALYLCASSEQAGAPSSYNEQFFGPGTRLTVL.

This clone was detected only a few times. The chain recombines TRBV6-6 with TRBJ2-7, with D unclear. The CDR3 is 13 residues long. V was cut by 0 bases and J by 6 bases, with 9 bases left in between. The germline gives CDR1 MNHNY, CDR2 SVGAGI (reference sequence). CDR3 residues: CASSYSPGSEQYF. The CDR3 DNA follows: TGTGCCAGCAGTTACTCTCCAGGCTCCGAGCAGTACTTC.

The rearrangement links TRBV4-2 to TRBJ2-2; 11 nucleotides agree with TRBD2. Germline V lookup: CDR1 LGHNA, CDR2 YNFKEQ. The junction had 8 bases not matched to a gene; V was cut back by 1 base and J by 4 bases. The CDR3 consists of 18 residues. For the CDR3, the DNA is TGTGCCAGCAGCCAAGGTGATAGCGGGGGGGCCGTCACCGGGGAGCTGTTTTTT. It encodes CASSQGDSGGAVTGELFF.

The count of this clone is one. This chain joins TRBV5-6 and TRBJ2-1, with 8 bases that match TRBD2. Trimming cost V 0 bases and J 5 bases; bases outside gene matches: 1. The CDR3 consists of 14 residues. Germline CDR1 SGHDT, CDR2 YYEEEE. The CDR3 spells CASSLGTSHNEQFF. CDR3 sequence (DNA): TGTGCCAGCAGCTTGGGGACTAGCCACAATGAGCAGTTCTTC.

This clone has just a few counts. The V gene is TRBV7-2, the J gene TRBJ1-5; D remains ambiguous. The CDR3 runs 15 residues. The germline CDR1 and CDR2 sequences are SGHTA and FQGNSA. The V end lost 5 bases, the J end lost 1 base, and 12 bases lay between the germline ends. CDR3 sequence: CASSPGLSSNQPQHF. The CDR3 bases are TGTGCCAGCAGCCCAGGACTTTCAAGCAATCAGCCCCAGCATTTT. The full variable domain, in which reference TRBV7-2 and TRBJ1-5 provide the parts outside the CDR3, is GAGVSQSPSNKVTEKGKDVELRCDPISGHTALYWYRQSLGQGLEFLIYFQGNSAPDKSGLPSDRFSAERTGGSVSTLTIQRTQQEDSAVYLCASSPGLSSNQPQHFGDGTRLSIL.

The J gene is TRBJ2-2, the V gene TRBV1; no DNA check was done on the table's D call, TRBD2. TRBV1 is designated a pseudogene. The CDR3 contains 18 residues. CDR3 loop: CTSSHRTSGGPNTGELFF. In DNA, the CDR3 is TGCACCAGCAGCCACCGGACTAGCGGGGGTCCGAACACCGGGGAGCTGTTTTTT.

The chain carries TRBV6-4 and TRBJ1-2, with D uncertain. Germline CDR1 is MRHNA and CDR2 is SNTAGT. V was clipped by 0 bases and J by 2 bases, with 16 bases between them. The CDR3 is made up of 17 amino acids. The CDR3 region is CASSDSLNLDGNYGYTF. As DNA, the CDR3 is TGTGCCAGCAGTGACTCACTGAACCTAGACGGGAACTATGGCTACACCTTC.

In DNA, the CDR3 is TGCGCCAGCAGCCGCGTTCAGGGAAGAGCTTTCTTT. Amino acids: CASSRVQGRAFF. V and J are TRBV4-3 and TRBJ1-1, with TRBD1 as a possible D gene (5 bases). The CDR3 has 12 residues. The V end was cut by 4 bases, the J end by 10 bases, with 13 bases between. Germline CDR1 reads LGHNA; CDR2 reads YSLEER.

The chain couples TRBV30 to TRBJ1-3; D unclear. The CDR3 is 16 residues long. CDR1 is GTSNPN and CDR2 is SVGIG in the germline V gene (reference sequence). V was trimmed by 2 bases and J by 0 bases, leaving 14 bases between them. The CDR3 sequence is CAWSNGKRASGNTIYF. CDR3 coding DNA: TGTGCCTGGAGTAACGGGAAAAGGGCCTCTGGAAACACCATATATTTT.

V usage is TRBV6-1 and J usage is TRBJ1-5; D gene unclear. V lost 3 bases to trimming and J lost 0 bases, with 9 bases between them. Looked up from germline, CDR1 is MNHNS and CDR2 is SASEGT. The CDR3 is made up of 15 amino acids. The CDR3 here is CASSDRAYSNQPQHF. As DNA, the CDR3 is TGTGCCAGCAGTGACCGGGCCTATAGCAATCAGCCCCAGCATTTT.

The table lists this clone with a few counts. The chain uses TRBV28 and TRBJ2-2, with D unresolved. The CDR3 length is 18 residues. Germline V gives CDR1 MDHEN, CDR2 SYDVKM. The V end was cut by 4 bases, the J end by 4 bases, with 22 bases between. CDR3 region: CASSSPFDDAETTGELFF. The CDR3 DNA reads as TGTGCCAGCAGTTCCCCTTTCGACGACGCGGAGACCACCGGGGAGCTGTTTTTT.

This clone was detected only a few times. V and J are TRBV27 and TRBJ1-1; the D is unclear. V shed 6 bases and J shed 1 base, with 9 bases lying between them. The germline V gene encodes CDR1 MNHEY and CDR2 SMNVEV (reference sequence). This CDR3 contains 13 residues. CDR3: CASSWTANTEAFF. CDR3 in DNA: TGTGCCAGCAGCTGGACGGCGAACACTGAAGCTTTCTTT.

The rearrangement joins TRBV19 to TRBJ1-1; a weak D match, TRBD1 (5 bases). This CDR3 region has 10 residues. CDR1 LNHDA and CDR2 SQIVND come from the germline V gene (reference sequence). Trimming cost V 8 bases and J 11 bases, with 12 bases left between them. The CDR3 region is CASVRDRAFF. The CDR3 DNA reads TGTGCCAGTGTCCGGGACCGGGCTTTCTTT.